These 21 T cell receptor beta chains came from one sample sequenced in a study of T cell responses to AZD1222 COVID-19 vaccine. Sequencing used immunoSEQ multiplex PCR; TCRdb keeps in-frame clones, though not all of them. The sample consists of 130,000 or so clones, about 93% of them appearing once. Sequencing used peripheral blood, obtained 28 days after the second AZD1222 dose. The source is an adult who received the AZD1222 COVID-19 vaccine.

CDR3 nucleotide sequence: TGTGCCAGCAGCCCCGGACAGGGCCCAGATACGCAGTATTTT. Protein sequence: CASSPGQGPDTQYF. The rearrangement joins TRBV7-3 to TRBJ2-3, with TRBD1 identical over 8 bases. Germline CDR1 reads SGHTA; CDR2 reads FQGTGA. The CDR3 has 14 amino acids. Unmatched junction bases numbered 5, after V lost 5 bases and J lost 4 bases.

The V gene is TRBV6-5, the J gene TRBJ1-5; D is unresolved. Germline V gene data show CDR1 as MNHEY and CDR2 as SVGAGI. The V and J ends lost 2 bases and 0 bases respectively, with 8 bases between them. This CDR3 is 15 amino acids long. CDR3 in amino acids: CASSYSRNSNQPQHF. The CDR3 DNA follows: TGTGCCAGCAGTTACAGCAGAAATAGCAATCAGCCCCAGCATTTT.

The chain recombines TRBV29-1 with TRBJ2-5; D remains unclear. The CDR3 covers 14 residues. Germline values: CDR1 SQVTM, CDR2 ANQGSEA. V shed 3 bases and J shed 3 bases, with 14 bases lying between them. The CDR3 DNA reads TGCAGCGTTGATCGGTGGCCCCAAGAAGAGACCCAGTACTTC. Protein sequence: CSVDRWPQEETQYF.

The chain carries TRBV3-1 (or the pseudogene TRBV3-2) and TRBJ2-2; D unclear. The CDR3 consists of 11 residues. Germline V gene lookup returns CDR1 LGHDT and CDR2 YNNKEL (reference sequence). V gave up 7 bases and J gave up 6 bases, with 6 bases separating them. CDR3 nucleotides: TGTGCCAGCACCCTATCCGGGGAGCTGTTTTTT. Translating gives CASTLSGELFF.

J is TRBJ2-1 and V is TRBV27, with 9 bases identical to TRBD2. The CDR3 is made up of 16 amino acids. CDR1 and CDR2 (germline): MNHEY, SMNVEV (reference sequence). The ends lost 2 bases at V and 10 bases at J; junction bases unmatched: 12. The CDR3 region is CASSLARALAGFEQFF. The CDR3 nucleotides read TGTGCCAGCAGTTTAGCGCGTGCTCTAGCGGGATTCGAGCAGTTCTTC.

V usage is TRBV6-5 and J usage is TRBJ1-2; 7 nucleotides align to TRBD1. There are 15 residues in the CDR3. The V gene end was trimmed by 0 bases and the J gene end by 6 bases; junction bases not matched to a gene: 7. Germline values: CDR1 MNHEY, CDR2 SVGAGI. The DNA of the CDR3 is TGTGCCAGCAGTTACTCACCGAGGGGGCGAGATGGCTACACCTTC. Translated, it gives CASSYSPRGRDGYTF.

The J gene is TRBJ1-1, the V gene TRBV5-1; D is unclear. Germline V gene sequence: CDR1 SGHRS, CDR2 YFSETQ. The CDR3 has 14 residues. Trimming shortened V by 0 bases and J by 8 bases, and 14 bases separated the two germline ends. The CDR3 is CASSLGPLPLEAFF. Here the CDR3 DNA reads TGCGCCAGCAGCTTGGGGCCGTTACCCCTAGAAGCTTTCTTT.

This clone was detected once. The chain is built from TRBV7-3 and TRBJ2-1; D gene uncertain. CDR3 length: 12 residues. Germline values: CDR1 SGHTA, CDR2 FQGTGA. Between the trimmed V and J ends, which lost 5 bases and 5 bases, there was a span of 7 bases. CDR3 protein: CASSHPHNEQFF. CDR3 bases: TGTGCCAGCAGCCACCCACACAATGAGCAGTTCTTC. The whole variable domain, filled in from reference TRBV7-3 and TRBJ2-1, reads GAGVSQTPSNKVTEKGKYVELRCDPISGHTALYWYRQSLGQGPEFLIYFQGTGAADDSGLPNDRFFAVRPEGSVSTLKIQRTERGDSAVYLCASSHPHNEQFFGPGTRLTVL.

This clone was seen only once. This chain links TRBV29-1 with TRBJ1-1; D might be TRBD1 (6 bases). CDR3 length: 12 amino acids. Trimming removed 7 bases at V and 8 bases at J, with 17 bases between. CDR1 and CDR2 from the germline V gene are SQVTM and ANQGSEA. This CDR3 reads CSGLDSTVEAFF. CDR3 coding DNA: TGCAGCGGGCTGGACAGTACGGTGGAAGCTTTCTTT.

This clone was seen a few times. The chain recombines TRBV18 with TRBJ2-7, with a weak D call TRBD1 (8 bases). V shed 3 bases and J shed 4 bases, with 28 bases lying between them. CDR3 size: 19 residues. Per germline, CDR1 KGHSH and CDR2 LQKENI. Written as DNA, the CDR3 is TGTGCCAGCTCACCCTCTTTGGACAGGGAGGGGTTAGGGTTGTACGAGCAGTACTTC. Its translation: CASSPSLDREGLGLYEQYF.

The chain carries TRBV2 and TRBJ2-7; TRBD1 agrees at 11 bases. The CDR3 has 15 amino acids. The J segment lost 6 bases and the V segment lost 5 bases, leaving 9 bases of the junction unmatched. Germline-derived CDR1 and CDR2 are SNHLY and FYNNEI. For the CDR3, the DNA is TGTGCCAGCAGTCCTCCGGGACAGGGGGTCTCCGAGCAGTACTTC. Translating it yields CASSPPGQGVSEQYF.

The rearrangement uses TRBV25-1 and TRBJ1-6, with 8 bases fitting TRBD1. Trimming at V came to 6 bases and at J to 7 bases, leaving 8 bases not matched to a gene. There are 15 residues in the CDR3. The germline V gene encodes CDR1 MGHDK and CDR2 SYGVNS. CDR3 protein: CASREPTGGNSPLHF. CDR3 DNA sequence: TGTGCCAGCAGGGAACCAACAGGGGGGAATTCACCCCTCCACTTT. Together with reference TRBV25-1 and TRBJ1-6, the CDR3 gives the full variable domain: EADIYQTPRYLVIGTGKKITLECSQTMGHDKMYWYQQDPGMELHLIHYSYGVNSTEKGDLSSESTVSRIRTEHFPLTLESARPSHTSQYLCASREPTGGNSPLHFGNGTRLTVT.

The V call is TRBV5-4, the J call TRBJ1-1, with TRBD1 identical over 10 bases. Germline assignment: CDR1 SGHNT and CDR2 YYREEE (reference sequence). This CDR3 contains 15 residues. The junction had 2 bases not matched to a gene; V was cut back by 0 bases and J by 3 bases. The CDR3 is CASSLGGTGDTEAFF. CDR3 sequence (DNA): TGTGCCAGCAGCTTGGGGGGGACAGGGGACACTGAAGCTTTCTTT.

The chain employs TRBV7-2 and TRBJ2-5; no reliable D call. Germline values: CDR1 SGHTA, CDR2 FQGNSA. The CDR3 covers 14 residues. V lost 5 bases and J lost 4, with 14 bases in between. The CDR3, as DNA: TGTGCCAGCAGCCCGGGCCGCTCCCCAGAGACCCAGTACTTC. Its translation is CASSPGRSPETQYF.

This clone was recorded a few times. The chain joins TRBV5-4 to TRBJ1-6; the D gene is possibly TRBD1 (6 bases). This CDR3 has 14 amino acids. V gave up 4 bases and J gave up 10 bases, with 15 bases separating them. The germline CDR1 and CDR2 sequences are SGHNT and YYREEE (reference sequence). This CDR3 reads CASSPTGSRSPLHF. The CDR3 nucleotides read TGTGCCAGCAGCCCTACAGGGTCACGGTCACCCCTCCACTTT.

CDR3 region: CASSLRRSAYEQYF. CDR3 coding DNA: TGTGCCAGCAGCTTACGAAGAAGTGCCTACGAGCAGTACTTC. This chain joins TRBV7-2 and TRBJ2-7, with D hard to call. The V gene's germline CDR1 is SGHTA and CDR2 FQGNSA. CDR3 length: 14 residues. V lost 2 bases and J 2 bases, leaving 10 bases between the germline ends.

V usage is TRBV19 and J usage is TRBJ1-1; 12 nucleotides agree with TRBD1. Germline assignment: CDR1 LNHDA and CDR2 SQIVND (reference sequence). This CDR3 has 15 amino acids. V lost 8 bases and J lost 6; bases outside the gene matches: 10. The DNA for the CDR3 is TGTGCCAGTGGAAACCGGGACAGGGGGCCGCCTGAAGCTTTCTTT. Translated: CASGNRDRGPPEAFF.

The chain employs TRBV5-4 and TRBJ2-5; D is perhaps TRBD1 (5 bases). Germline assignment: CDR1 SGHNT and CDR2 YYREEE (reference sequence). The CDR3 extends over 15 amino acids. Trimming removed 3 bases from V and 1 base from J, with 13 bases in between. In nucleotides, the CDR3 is TGTGCCAGCAGCTCCTGGGGCGGTCCCCAAGAGACCCAGTACTTC. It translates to CASSSWGGPQETQYF.

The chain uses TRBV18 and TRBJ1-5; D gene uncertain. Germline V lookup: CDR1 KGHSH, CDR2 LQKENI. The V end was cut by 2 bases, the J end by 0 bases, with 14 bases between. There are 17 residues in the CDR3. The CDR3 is CASSPKGGDYSNQPQHF. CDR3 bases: TGTGCCAGCTCACCAAAGGGCGGGGATTATAGCAATCAGCCCCAGCATTTT.

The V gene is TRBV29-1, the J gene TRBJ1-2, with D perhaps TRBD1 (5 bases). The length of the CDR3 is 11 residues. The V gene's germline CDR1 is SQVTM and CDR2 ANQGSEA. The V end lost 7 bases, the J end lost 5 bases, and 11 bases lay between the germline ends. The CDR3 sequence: CSASGVYGYTF. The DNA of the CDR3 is TGCAGCGCGTCGGGGGTTTATGGCTACACCTTC.

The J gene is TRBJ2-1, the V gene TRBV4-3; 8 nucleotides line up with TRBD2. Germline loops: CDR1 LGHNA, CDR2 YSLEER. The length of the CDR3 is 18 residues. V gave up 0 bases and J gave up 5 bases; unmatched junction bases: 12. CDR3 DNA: TGCGCCAGCAGCCAAGAGTGGTCCGGGACTAGTCGCGACAATGAGCAGTTCTTC. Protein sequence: CASSQEWSGTSRDNEQFF.